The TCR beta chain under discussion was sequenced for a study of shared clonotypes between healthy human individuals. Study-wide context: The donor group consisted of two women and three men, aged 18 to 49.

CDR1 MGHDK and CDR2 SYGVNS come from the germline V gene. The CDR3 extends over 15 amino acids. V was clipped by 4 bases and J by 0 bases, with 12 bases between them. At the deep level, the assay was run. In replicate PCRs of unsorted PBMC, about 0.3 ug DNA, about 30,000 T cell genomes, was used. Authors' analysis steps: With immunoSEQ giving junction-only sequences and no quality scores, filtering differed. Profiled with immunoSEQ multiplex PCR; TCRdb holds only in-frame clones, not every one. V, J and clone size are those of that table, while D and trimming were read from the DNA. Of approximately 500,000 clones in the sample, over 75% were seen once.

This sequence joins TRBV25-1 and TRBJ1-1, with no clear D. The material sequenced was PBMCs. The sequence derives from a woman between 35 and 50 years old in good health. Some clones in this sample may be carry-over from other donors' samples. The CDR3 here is CASSGRSGVNTEAFF. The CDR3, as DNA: TGTGCCAGCAGTGGTCGATCAGGAGTGAACACTGAAGCTTTCTTT. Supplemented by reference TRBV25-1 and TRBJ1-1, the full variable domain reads EADIYQTPRYLVIGTGKKITLECSQTMGHDKMYWYQQDPGMELHLIHYSYGVNSTEKGDLSSESTVSRIRTEHFPLTLESARPSHTSQYLCASSGRSGVNTEAFFGQGTRLTVV.